A single sample gave rise to the 21 T cell receptor beta chains below, sequenced in a study of T cells of healthy individuals. TCRdb called the 5' RACE reads again in MiXCR, with one record for every CDR3 protein. Of 40,000 to 45,000 distinct CDR3 sequences in the sample, 4% to 5.5% were seen once. All receptors come from a human donor in good health.

The V gene is TRBV7-6, the J gene TRBJ1-1; 7 bases match TRBD1. The CDR3 loop spans 15 amino acids. Germline V gene data show CDR1 as SGHVS and CDR2 as FNYEAQ. Losses at the gene ends were 5 bases for V and 1 base for J; bases not matched to a gene: 7. This CDR3 reads CASSPSPGGNTEAFF. The CDR3 DNA reads TGTGCCAGCAGCCCTTCCCCAGGGGGGAACACTGAAGCTTTCTTT.

This clonotype was recorded at least ten times. CDR3: CASSYRGGLAVAYEQYF. The CDR3 coding sequence is TGTGCCAGCAGTTATCGGGGGGGGCTAGCGGTGGCCTACGAGCAGTACTTC. This chain uses TRBV12-3 or TRBV12-4 with TRBJ2-7; 8 bases are shared with TRBD2. V trimming: 4 bases; J trimming: 2 bases; junction bases outside the gene matches: 13. The CDR3 has 17 residues.

This clonotype came up many times. This sequence joins TRBV12-3 or TRBV12-4 and TRBJ2-5; 8 nucleotides match TRBD1. The CDR3 spans 15 residues. V shed 5 bases and J 2 bases; nucleotides not matched to a gene: 7. For the CDR3, the DNA is TGTGCCAGCAGTCTCTCCGGGACAGGTCAAGAGACCCAGTACTTC. It specifies CASSLSGTGQETQYF.

The chain recombines TRBV10-1 with TRBJ2-1; tentatively, D is TRBD2 (5 bases). V lost 4 bases and J 5 bases, leaving 6 bases between the germline ends. CDR1 WNHNN and CDR2 SYGVQD come from the germline V gene (reference sequence). This CDR3 comprises 12 residues. The CDR3 nucleotides are TGCGCCAGCAGTGCCGGGGACAATGAGCAGTTCTTC. It encodes CASSAGDNEQFF.

A few counts support this clonotype. The CDR3 protein is CASSPGAERTGELFF. The CDR3 DNA sequence: TGTGCCAGCTCACCAGGGGCAGAGAGAACCGGGGAGCTGTTTTTT. The chain combines TRBV18 with TRBJ2-2; D possibly corresponds to TRBD1 (5 bases). CDR1 and CDR2 from the germline V gene are KGHSH and LQKENI. V dropped 2 bases and J dropped 5 bases, with 12 bases sitting between them. The CDR3 has 15 residues.

This clonotype has just a few counts. The chain joins TRBV6-2 or TRBV6-3 to TRBJ2-7; perhaps TRBD1 as D (6 bases). Trimming removed 6 bases at V and 9 bases at J, with 18 bases between. CDR1 and CDR2 (germline): MNHEY, SVGEGT. The CDR3 covers 13 residues. The CDR3 DNA sequence: TGTGCCAGCAGATTTAATACAGGGTCCCTGCAGTACTTC. It encodes CASRFNTGSLQYF.

This clonotype showed up many times. The chain has TRBV7-9 and TRBJ1-2; weak D call: TRBD1 (6 bases). The CDR3 sequence is 14 residues long. V lost 7 bases and J 1 base, leaving 13 bases between the germline ends. Germline CDR1 reads SEHNR; CDR2 reads FQNEAQ (reference sequence). The CDR3 spells CASTQGGVNYGYTF. The CDR3 nucleotides are TGTGCCAGCACCCAAGGGGGGGTTAACTATGGCTACACCTTC.

This clonotype was counted many times. The chain couples TRBV6-2 or TRBV6-3 to TRBJ1-1, with TRBD1 identical over 7 bases. Germline CDR1 reads MNHEY; CDR2 reads SVGEGT. The CDR3 spans 15 residues. J lost 5 bases, V lost 4 bases, and 10 bases had no gene match. This chain's CDR3 is CASSSPTGRGTEAFF. The CDR3 nucleotides read TGTGCCAGCAGTTCACCGACAGGGAGGGGAACTGAAGCTTTCTTT.

This clonotype was counted ten times or more. The rearrangement uses TRBV13 and TRBJ1-3; no reliable D call. Per the germline V gene, CDR1 is PRHDT and CDR2 is FYEKMQ (reference sequence). The CDR3 contains 13 residues. Trimming took 5 bases from V and 1 from J, leaving 6 bases between them. CDR3 in amino acids: CASSILSGNTIYF. The CDR3 bases are TGTGCCAGCAGCATACTATCTGGAAACACCATATATTTT.

This clonotype was observed at least ten times. This chain uses TRBV20-1 with TRBJ1-2; a possible D gene is TRBD1 (5 bases). The CDR3 runs to 15 residues. Looked up from germline, CDR1 is DFQATT and CDR2 is SNEGSKA (reference sequence). Trimming cost V 1 base and J 4 bases, with 16 bases left between them. The CDR3 region has the DNA TGCAGTGCTAGAGGCGGTACCGGGACGGTCTATGGCTACACCTTC. Its protein product is CSARGGTGTVYGYTF.

This clonotype has at least ten counts. The chain recombines TRBV7-9 with TRBJ2-2; a weak D match, TRBD2 (6 bases). Deletions cut 3 bases from V and 6 bases from J, with 11 bases between. Per germline, CDR1 SEHNR and CDR2 FQNEAQ (reference sequence). The CDR3 length is 14 residues. Written as DNA, the CDR3 is TGTGCCAGCAGCTTCGAACTAGCCTCCGGGGAGCTGTTTTTT. Residues: CASSFELASGELFF.

This clonotype was counted a few times. The chain recombines TRBV6-4 with TRBJ2-1; 13 bases are shared with TRBD2. In germline, CDR1 is MRHNA, CDR2 SNTAGT. Losses at the gene ends were 3 bases for V and 4 bases for J; bases not matched to a gene: 0. This CDR3 spans 15 amino acids. The CDR3 nucleotides read TGTGCCAGCAGTGAGACTAGCGGGGGGTACAATGAGCAGTTCTTC. Its translation is CASSETSGGYNEQFF.

This clonotype was found many times. This chain joins TRBV20-1 and TRBJ2-2; no definite D call. CDR3 length equals 16 residues. The ends were cut back, 0 bases at V and 7 bases at J, with 18 bases in the middle. Germline V lookup: CDR1 DFQATT, CDR2 SNEGSKA (reference sequence). CDR3 amino acids: CSARDWRERSRGELFF. The CDR3 bases are TGCAGTGCTAGAGATTGGAGAGAACGATCTCGCGGGGAGCTGTTTTTT.

This clonotype was observed at least ten times. The junction departs from the called germline gene at one end, perhaps through a read error. This sequence joins TRBV29-1 and TRBJ2-1, with D unclear. Germline CDR1 SQVTM, CDR2 ANQGSEA. The CDR3 extends over 14 amino acids. The CDR3 DNA is TGCAGCGTGGAAGGGTTGCCGGGTGTGAATGAGCAGTTCTTC. The encoded protein is CSVEGLPGVNEQFF.

CDR3 sequence (DNA): TGTGCCAGCAGCTCGCCGACTAGCGGGGCCATTGGGGGAGAGACCCAGTACTTC. It specifies CASSSPTSGAIGGETQYF. The J gene is TRBJ2-5, the V gene TRBV7-3, with TRBD2 identical over 11 bases. Germline loops: CDR1 SGHTA, CDR2 FQGTGA. Unmatched junction bases numbered 14, after V lost 4 bases and J lost 4 bases. The CDR3 consists of 18 residues.

This clonotype was found many times. The chain employs TRBV12-3 or TRBV12-4 and TRBJ2-2; D remains ambiguous. The CDR3 runs to 16 residues. Trimming took off 7 bases at V and 1 base at J, with 16 bases between the two ends. CDR3 in DNA: TGTGCCAGCACCTTCCCCCCTAGACTGAACACCGGGGAGCTGTTTTTT. Its translation: CASTFPPRLNTGELFF.

This clonotype has ten or more counts. The genes are TRBV7-9 and TRBJ2-6; possibly TRBD1 for D (6 bases). Germline-derived CDR1 and CDR2 are SEHNR and FQNEAQ (reference sequence). This CDR3 has 16 amino acids. V was pared by 4 bases and J by 2 bases, with 12 bases between. The CDR3 nucleotides read TGTGCCAGCAGCTCCCCAGGGGAAGCTGGGGCCAACGTCCTGACTTTC. It is translated as CASSSPGEAGANVLTF.

The V call is TRBV14, the J call TRBJ1-1; 9 bases agree with TRBD1. J lost 4 bases, V lost 5 bases, and 8 bases had no gene match. The germline gives CDR1 SGHDN, CDR2 FVKESK. CDR3 length: 15 amino acids. Here the CDR3 reads CASSSDRGLGTEAFF. The CDR3 bases are TGTGCCAGCAGCTCGGACAGGGGTTTGGGCACTGAAGCTTTCTTT.

This clonotype came up many times. The V and J genes are TRBV7-2 and TRBJ2-2, with D hard to call. In germline, CDR1 is SGHTA, CDR2 FQGNSA. The CDR3 has 12 amino acids. V lost 3 bases and J 6 bases, leaving 5 bases between the germline ends. The CDR3 DNA is TGTGCCAGCAGCTTTAATTCCGGGGAGCTGTTTTTT. As protein: CASSFNSGELFF.

This clonotype has at least ten counts. The chain has TRBV27 and TRBJ2-1, with D perhaps TRBD2 (5 bases). Trimming stripped 6 bases from V and 7 bases from J, with 13 bases between. This CDR3 region has 13 residues. Per the germline V gene, CDR1 is MNHEY and CDR2 is SMNVEV (reference sequence). The chain's CDR3 is CASSLLGWNEQFF. The CDR3 DNA is TGTGCCAGCAGCTTACTAGGATGGAATGAGCAGTTCTTC.

This clonotype was seen a few times. J is TRBJ2-1 and V is TRBV24-1, with D possibly being TRBD1 or TRBD2 (5 bases each). CDR1 and CDR2 from the germline V gene are KGHDR and SFDVKD. CDR3 size: 12 residues. V was pared by 10 bases and J by 3 bases, with 9 bases between. CDR3 region: CATWDGYNEQFF. CDR3 DNA sequence: TGTGCCACTTGGGACGGCTACAATGAGCAGTTCTTC.